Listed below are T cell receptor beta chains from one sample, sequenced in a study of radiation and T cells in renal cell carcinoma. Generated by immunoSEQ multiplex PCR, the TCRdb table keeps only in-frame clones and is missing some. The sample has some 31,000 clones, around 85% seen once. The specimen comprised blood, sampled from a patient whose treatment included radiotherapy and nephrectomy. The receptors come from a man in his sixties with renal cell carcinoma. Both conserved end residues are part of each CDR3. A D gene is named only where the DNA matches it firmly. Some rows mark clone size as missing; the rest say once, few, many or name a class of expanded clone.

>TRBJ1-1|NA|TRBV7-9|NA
CASSLVAGGNTEAFF
TGTGCCAGCAGCTTAGTTGCGGGGGGTAACACTGAAGCTTTCTTT
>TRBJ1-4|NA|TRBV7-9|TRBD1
CASSSGQGAFEKLFF
TGTGCCAGCAGCTCGGGACAGGGGGCGTTTGAAAAACTGTTTTTT
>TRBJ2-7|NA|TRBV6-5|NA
CASSYDSAGMGEQYF
TGTGCCAGCAGTTACGACTCTGCAGGGATGGGCGAGCAGTACTTC
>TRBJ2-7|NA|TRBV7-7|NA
CASSLAGGGYEQYF
TGTGCCAGCAGCTTAGCGGGGGGCGGCTACGAGCAGTACTTC
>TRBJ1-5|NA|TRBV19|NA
CATESLQGGQPQHF
TGTGCCACCGAATCCCTTCAAGGGGGGCAGCCCCAGCATTTT
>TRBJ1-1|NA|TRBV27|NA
CASSGPFSAEAFF
TGTGCCAGCAGTGGACCCTTTTCGGCTGAAGCTTTCTTT
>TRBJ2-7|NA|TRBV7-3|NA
CASSPGGGREQYF
TGTGCCAGCAGCCCCGGTGGAGGTCGAGAGCAGTACTTC
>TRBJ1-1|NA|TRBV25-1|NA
CASKKGHTEAFF
TGTGCCAGCAAGAAGGGGCACACTGAAGCTTTCTTT
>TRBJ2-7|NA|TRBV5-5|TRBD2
CASSPLAGVSHEQYF
TGTGCCAGCAGCCCACTAGCGGGAGTTTCCCACGAGCAGTACTTC
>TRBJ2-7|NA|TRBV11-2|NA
CASSPGTFRSEQYF
TGTGCCAGCAGCCCCGGGACGTTTCGCAGCGAGCAGTACTTC
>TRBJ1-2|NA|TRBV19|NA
CASSFRPNYGYTF
TGTGCCAGTAGTTTTCGGCCTAACTATGGCTACACCTTC
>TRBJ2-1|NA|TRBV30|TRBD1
CAWSPGTGGREQFF
TGTGCCTGGAGTCCCGGGACAGGGGGCAGGGAGCAGTTCTTC
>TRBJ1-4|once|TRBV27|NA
CAGSKPRGVEKLFF
TGTGCCGGTTCTAAACCGAGGGGCGTTGAAAAACTGTTTTTT
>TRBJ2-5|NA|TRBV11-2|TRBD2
CASSSPAGMETQYF
TGTGCCAGCAGCTCACCAGCGGGAATGGAGACCCAGTACTTC
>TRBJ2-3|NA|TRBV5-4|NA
CASSRGLYTDTQYF
TGTGCCAGCAGTCGGGGATTGTACACAGATACGCAGTATTTT
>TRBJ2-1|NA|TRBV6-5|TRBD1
CASSYSPGQPNEQFF
TGTGCCAGCAGTTACTCCCCGGGACAGCCAAACGAGCAGTTCTTC
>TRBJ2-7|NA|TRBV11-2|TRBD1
CASSLTGVTEQYF
TGTGCCAGCAGTTTGACAGGGGTTACCGAGCAGTACTTC
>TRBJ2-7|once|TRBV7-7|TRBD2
CASSLGSSLAGVYEQYF
TGTGCTAGCAGCTTAGGAAGTAGTCTAGCGGGAGTCTACGAGCAGTACTTC